The sequence of this TCR beta chain was determined in a study of T cells after posttransplantation cyclophosphamide. Method: immunoSEQ multiplex PCR; TCRdb's copy keeps in-frame clones and lacks some. In the table there are about 15,000 clones, around 81% of which are singletons. Germline lookup yields CDR1 SGDLS and CDR2 YYNGEE. Trimming took 4 bases from V and 6 from J, leaving 22 bases between them. The CDR3 spans 16 residues. V gene TRBV9 combines with J gene TRBJ1-2, with D possibly being TRBD1 (5 bases). Sequencing was performed on memory CD4+ T cells sorted from PBMCs. This sequence was found in a man aged 50 to 60 in good health, CMV-negative, and a related stem cell transplant donor. CDR3 region: CASSSELTGFFDGYTF. The CDR3 DNA reads as TGTGCCAGCAGCTCAGAGTTAACAGGATTTTTCGATGGCTACACCTTC.